The 9 T cell receptor beta chains below were found in one sample sequenced in a study of T cell responses to AZD1222 COVID-19 vaccine. TCRdb's copy holds only in-frame clones and misses some; the assay was immunoSEQ multiplex PCR. The profile covers about 140,000 clones, with 85% to 95% appearing a single time and roughly 3.1% taken by the ten largest. The specimen was peripheral blood, collected on day 0 of AZD1222 vaccination. These receptors originate from an adult in good health.

The genes are TRBV9 and TRBJ1-1, with 8 bases lining up with TRBD1. The CDR3 totals 15 residues. The trim removed 5 bases at V and 3 bases at J, leaving 9 bases unmatched. In germline, CDR1 is SGDLS, CDR2 YYNGEE. The CDR3 here is CASSDLRQGHTEAFF. CDR3 coding DNA: TGTGCCAGCAGTGATCTTAGACAGGGGCACACTGAAGCTTTCTTT.

The J gene is TRBJ2-7, the V gene TRBV5-1; D is unresolved. The V gene's germline CDR1 is SGHRS and CDR2 YFSETQ. V was trimmed by 1 base and J by 0 bases, leaving 14 bases between them. The CDR3 runs 16 residues. CDR3 nucleotide sequence: TGCGCCAGCAGCTTGTTTGCGGTGGGTTCCTCCTACGAGCAGTACTTC. Amino acids: CASSLFAVGSSYEQYF.

The rearrangement uses TRBV27 and TRBJ2-4, with TRBD1 matching 10 bases. The CDR3 contains 14 residues. Germline V CDR1 and CDR2: MNHEY, SMNVEV (reference sequence). V was clipped by 5 bases and J by 7 bases; unmatched bases: 5. In DNA form, the CDR3 reads TGTGCCAGCAGTCGGGACAGGGGATACAACATTCAGTACTTC. Its protein product is CASSRDRGYNIQYF.

The rearrangement uses TRBV28 and TRBJ1-4, with a tentative D call TRBD1 (6 bases). The CDR3 loop spans 13 amino acids. Germline V gives CDR1 MDHEN, CDR2 SYDVKM. Between the trimmed V and J ends, which lost 10 bases and 8 bases, there was a span of 17 bases. The CDR3 region has the DNA TGTGCCAAACATGGGACAAAGGGAGAAAAACTGTTTTTT. Translated: CAKHGTKGEKLFF.

This clone was picked up a small number of times. The rearrangement joins TRBV5-4 to TRBJ1-1, with D unresolved. Per the germline V gene, CDR1 is SGHNT and CDR2 is YYREEE (reference sequence). The CDR3 is 13 amino acids. V was trimmed by 0 bases and J by 1 base, leaving 4 bases between them. The CDR3 DNA is TGTGCCAGCAGCTTGGAGGGGAACACTGAAGCTTTCTTT. Protein product: CASSLEGNTEAFF.

The V and J genes are TRBV4-3 and TRBJ2-2, with D maybe TRBD2 (5 bases). V was cut by 1 base and J by 7 bases, with 13 bases left in between. Germline CDR1 reads LGHNA; CDR2 reads YSLEER. This CDR3 comprises 15 residues. The CDR3 region is CASSQGGHSLGELFF. The CDR3 DNA reads TGCGCCAGCAGCCAAGGAGGGCACTCACTCGGGGAGCTGTTTTTT.

This chain's CDR3 is CASSLRGMSEQYF. The DNA for the CDR3 is TGTGCCAGCAGTTTACGAGGGATGAGCGAGCAGTACTTC. The chain joins TRBV12-3 or TRBV12-4 to TRBJ2-7; TRBD2 is a possible D gene (5 bases). This CDR3 spans 13 amino acids. The V gene lost 2 bases and the J gene lost 6 bases, with 11 bases spanning the gap.

The chain has TRBV28 and TRBJ1-1, with 7 bases that match TRBD1. The CDR3 runs 15 residues. Looked up from germline, CDR1 is MDHEN and CDR2 is SYDVKM. With V trimmed by 5 bases and J by 0 bases, 6 bases remained unmatched. The CDR3 protein is CASSDLDRVNTEAFF. CDR3 DNA sequence: TGTGCCAGCAGTGACCTCGACAGGGTGAACACTGAAGCTTTCTTT.

The V gene is TRBV4-2, the J gene TRBJ2-2; D is perhaps TRBD2 (6 bases). The CDR3 loop spans 16 amino acids. In germline, CDR1 is LGHNA, CDR2 YNFKEQ. The V end lost 4 bases, the J end lost 7 bases, and 19 bases lay between the germline ends. CDR3 amino acids: CASSLSPGEFSGELFF. Written as DNA, the CDR3 is TGTGCCAGCAGCCTAAGTCCGGGAGAGTTTAGCGGGGAGCTGTTTTTT.